Sequencing of this T cell receptor beta chain was carried out in a study of blood T cells in healthy people across ages. Trimming shortened V by 8 bases and J by 5 bases, and 10 bases separated the two germline ends. There are 12 residues in the CDR3. The second PCR ran about 6 to 12 cycles with a sample-barcoded 5' primer and J-beta primers. Every molecule of cDNA carried a tag from a template-switch adaptor with 12 random nucleotides. TCRdb called the 5' RACE reads again in MiXCR, with one record for every CDR3 protein. This sample yields around 1,000,000 distinct CDR3 sequences, of which almost 25% are seen a single time; approximately 0.71% belongs to the top ten. In addition, the sample was reused for a study of T cells of mothers and their children.

Sequenced sample: blood. V gene TRBV12-3 or TRBV12-4 combines with J gene TRBJ2-1; maybe TRBD2 (6 bases). The TCR originated in a girl aged 2-9 years in good health. The CDR3 DNA reads TGTGCCAGCGGGGACTTAGACAATGAGCAGTTCTTC. Translation gives CASGDLDNEQFF.